This TCR beta chain was found in a study of blood T cell repertoires in COVID-19. Overall study context: COVID-19 samples from acute and convalescent phases originated in the United States, Italy and Spain. The analysed material was cDNA or gDNA that came from T cells, B-cell-depleted T cells, or PBMCs.

Original analysis: From reference gene primer amplification, estimates of nucleated cell counts were derived. Only in-frame clones appear in the TCRdb table, and some are missing; sequencing was by immunoSEQ multiplex PCR. D and trimming were read from the DNA, whereas the V and J calls and clone size are those reported in that table. The sample lists hundreds of thousands of clones, around 90% occurring once. The length of the CDR3 is 14 residues. Germline V gene lookup returns CDR1 ENHRY and CDR2 SYGVKD. V was trimmed by 2 bases and J by 0 bases, leaving 7 bases between them. This clone appeared a single time.

Source material: PBMCs or T cells enriched from blood (not recorded which). The TCR was taken from a woman between 50 and 59 years old with acute COVID-19. The rearrangement uses TRBV10-3 and TRBJ1-1, with D unclear. The CDR3 sequence is CAISEADLNTEAFF. The CDR3 coding sequence is TGTGCCATCAGTGAGGCAGATTTGAACACTGAAGCTTTCTTT.